This T cell receptor beta chain was identified in a study of stem cell transplantation in POMP-related autoinflammatory disease. This CDR3 has 15 amino acids. The J segment lost 0 bases and the V segment lost 7 bases, leaving 8 bases of the junction unmatched. Germline CDR1 and CDR2: SGHTA and FQGNSA. Generated by immunoSEQ multiplex PCR, the TCRdb table keeps only in-frame clones and is missing some. The repertoire includes tens of thousands of clones, under 95% of them detected once, and around 0.72% sits in the top ten. The gene calls are TRBV7-2 and TRBJ2-7, with 8 bases fitting TRBD1. The sequence came from a human patient with POMP-related autoinflammation and immune dysregulation (PRAID). Some of these T cells may belong to the graft donor. The sample consisted of CD4+ T cells from PBMCs, taken after stem cell transplantation. CDR3 DNA: TGTGCCAGCACTCCCGGGACAGGTCTCTCCTACGAGCAGTACTTC. Protein sequence: CASTPGTGLSYEQYF.